A selection of T cell receptor beta chains follows, all from one sample in a study of blood T cell repertoires in COVID-19. Sequenced by immunoSEQ multiplex PCR; TCRdb stores in-frame clones only, minus some. The sample includes approximately 450,000 clones, 80% to 90% of them seen just once. Material: peripheral blood. The source is a woman in her thirties with acute or convalescent COVID-19. CDR3s include the opening cysteine and the closing phenylalanine or tryptophan. A D gene is named only where the DNA matches it firmly. Only some rows state a clone size, as once, few, many or a class for expanded clones.

>TRBV18|TRBJ2-5|-|15|-
TGTGCCAGCTCACCATGGGGCCCTCCTCAAGAGACCCAGTACTTC
CASSPWGPPQETQYF
>TRBV30|TRBJ2-2|once|18|TRBD2
TGTGCCTGGAGTGTCGATGGGCGGGAGGGGCGAGACACCGGGGAGCTGTTTTTT
CAWSVDGREGRDTGELFF
>TRBV6-6|TRBJ1-2|-|16|TRBD1
TGTGCCAGCACCGGACAGGTCGAAGAGGTGGGCTATGGCTACACCTTC
CASTGQVEEVGYGYTF
>TRBV19|TRBJ1-2|-|14|TRBD1
TGTGCCAGTAATTCGATGGGACAGGCGGGGGGCTACACCTTC
CASNSMGQAGGYTF
>TRBV4-1|TRBJ2-1|-|18|TRBD2
TGCGCCAGCAGCCAAGACAGACTAGCGGGGGGCACCTACAATGAGCAGTTCTTC
CASSQDRLAGGTYNEQFF
>TRBV12-5|TRBJ2-7|-|16|TRBD1
TGTGCTAGTGGCCCCGGGACAGGGGTCATTGACTACGAGCAGTACTTC
CASGPGTGVIDYEQYF
>TRBV11-3|TRBJ2-3|-|14|-
TGTGCCAGCAGCCAGGGAACAACGACAGATACGCAGTATTTT
CASSQGTTTDTQYF
>TRBV19|TRBJ1-6|-|13|-
TGTGCCAGTAGTATGGGGACTAGGCCCGCCCTCCACTTT
CASSMGTRPALHF
>TRBV19|TRBJ2-7|-|13|TRBD1
TGTGCCAGTAGTCTCAGGGGGCCCTACGAGCAGTACTTC
CASSLRGPYEQYF
>TRBV9|TRBJ2-1|few|15|TRBD2
TGTGCCAGCAGCGCTAGCGGGGGGCCTGATAGGGAGCAGTTCTTC
CASSASGGPDREQFF
>TRBV5-4|TRBJ1-5|few|14|TRBD1
TGTGCCAGCAGCCCGGGACAGGATAATCAGCCCCAGCATTTT
CASSPGQDNQPQHF
>TRBV7-9|TRBJ2-3|-|15|TRBD1
TGTGCCAGCAGCTTCGGACAGGGGGAGGCAGATACGCAGTATTTT
CASSFGQGEADTQYF
>TRBV3-1/TRBV3-2|TRBJ1-5|-|14|TRBD1
TGTGCCAGCAGTTACAGGGGAGAGGAACAGCCCCAGCATTTT
CASSYRGEEQPQHF
>TRBV7-9|TRBJ1-1|once|12|TRBD1
TGTGCCAGCAGCCGCGACAGGGGAGAAGCTTTCTTT
CASSRDRGEAFF
>TRBV10-3|TRBJ2-3|-|15|-
TGTGCCATCAGGATCTCAGGGGCCGGCACAGATACGCAGTATTTT
CAIRISGAGTDTQYF
>TRBV4-1|TRBJ1-1|-|13|-
TGCGCCAGCAGCCTAGGACAGAACACTGAAGCTTTCTTT
CASSLGQNTEAFF
>TRBV5-4|TRBJ2-3|-|14|-
TGTGCCAGCAGACTAGGGGGGGGGACAGATACGCAGTATTTT
CASRLGGGTDTQYF
>TRBV29-1|TRBJ1-2|-|12|-
TGCAGCGCCAAGGAGCAAGGCTATGGCTACACCTTC
CSAKEQGYGYTF
>TRBV9|TRBJ1-2|-|17|-
TGTGCCAGCAGCGTAGATCTTTTGGGGGCCCAAGGCTATGGCTACACCTTC
CASSVDLLGAQGYGYTF
>TRBV5-1|TRBJ2-1|-|16|-
TGCGCCAGCAGCTTGGGAGGGCTTCTACATGCCCATGAGCAGTTCTTC
CASSLGGLLHAHEQFF